This TCR beta chain was found in a study of tumor and adjacent non-tumor tissue in lung cancer (dated by TCRdb to 2016 to 2018). Regarding the research as a whole: The cohort included roughly 11 adenocarcinoma, a couple of squamous cell carcinoma and 1 small cell lung cancer patients. A total of some 130,000,000 productive TCRbeta reads were generated by sequencing, corresponding to an average of approximately 4.3 million reads per sample. About 30 paired specimens, one tumor and one normal lung sample per patient, were profiled by TCRbeta CDR3 sequencing. The approximately 15 enrolled patients, of whom approximately 10 were men and 5 were women, were aged roughly 30 to 85 years and were diagnosed with TNM stage I to III disease. Using bulk TCRbeta repertoires from under 18 lung cancer patients, the study set lung tumor tissue side by side with matched distant non-tumor lung tissue. Paper-wide results and their limitations: Peripheral blood was not sequenced, so blood TCRbeta repertoires in these lung cancer patients were not examined. With only approximately 15 patients in the cohort, the authors noted that larger samples and more detailed clinical data are needed. Tumor tissue showed significantly greater TCR diversity (inverse Simpson) than normal lung tissue (about 400 vs 180, P = 0.0075, Mann-Whitney U test). Neither the sequencing platform nor unique molecular identifiers are named or mentioned anywhere in the methods. The top 100 clones accounted for a significantly larger cumulative portion of the repertoire in normal lung than in tumor tissue. TCR diversity was significantly higher in younger patients, and greater tumor TCR diversity was associated with shorter overall survival and shorter disease-free survival.

The CDR3 spans 12 residues, counting both ends. Left in the record is the CDR3 DNA by itself, 36 bases read in frame from the first base. V is cut back by 6 bases and J by 4 bases, with 1 base in the junction unmatched. The CDR1 and CDR2 encoded by the germline V gene are SQVTM and ANQGSEA. In regard to this clonotype: The clone's antigen remains unknown. A much bigger clone sits one base away, suggesting this may be a read error. This likely comes from a read error, as the CDR3 has no conserved phenylalanine or tryptophan at its end.

Libraries came from multiplex PCR. Sequencing took place on an Illumina HiSeq 2500. Following protocols modified from ARM-PCR, the researchers constructed TCRbeta libraries through three rounds of nested PCR with primers (Table S4). PCR products of 200-500 bp were gel-excised and purified with the QIAquick gel extraction kit before sequencing. The paper's data handling went like this. Reads were cleaned using Trimmomatic, were merged into complete CDR3 sequences using FLASH, and were assigned to V(D)J germline segments using MiTCR. Clonal diversity was computed as the inverse Simpson's index with VDJtools. Productive reads were defined as in-frame sequences without a premature stop codon. TCRdb reanalyzed the raw reads on its own, using fastp at Q25 for trimming and MiXCR for clone calling, and kept in-frame beta chains. Here each entry gathers all rows of one CDR3 protein and keeps the most common genes and DNA. TCRdb, rather than the study authors, made the V and J calls. The sample records 100,000 to 150,000 distinct CDR3 sequences, about 66% of which are singletons. The top ten clones comprise 13% of the sample.

RNA was isolated from bulk unsorted tissue, and RNA quality was assessed with a NanoDrop ND-1000 and an Agilent 2100. Newly diagnosed lung cancer patients without prior chemotherapy who had been admitted for thoracic surgery in China between August and November 2014 were enrolled as donors. The study excluded patients who had received radiotherapy or chemotherapy before or who had another cancer at the same time. Pieces of surgical tissue measuring about 1-2.1 cm3 were kept in RNAlater solution and held at -80 degrees C until needed. The chain is encoded by TRBV29-1 joined to TRBJ1-5; TRBD1 agrees with 9 junctional bases. The clonotype was recovered from a man aged 25 to 40 with non-small cell lung cancer. Sequenced sample: lung tumor tissue. The CDR3 protein sequence reads: CSVGQGNQPQHL. The sequence in DNA is TGCAGCGTGGGACAGGGTAATCAGCCCCAGCATCTT.